The present entry profiles one TCR beta chain with its context. It has no known antigen specificity. The sample holds no much larger clone one base away, and base qualities are not on file. These data belong to a study of cytomegalovirus exposure and HLA in healthy donors (dated 2017 in TCRdb). Turning to the overall study: A later analysis indicated that the roughly 130 validation repertoires were generated on the platform also employed for the 700 or so repertoires of the first cohort. A separate validation cohort of 100 to 150 different subjects was used in addition to the roughly 670-subject first cohort. High-throughput TCR immunosequencing, statistical association of individual TCRs with disease status, and machine learning were combined to predict cytomegalovirus infection status. The aim of the study was to test whether cataloging public T cell receptors could identify signatures of past pathogen exposure.

The library was built by means of the immunoSEQ multiplex PCR assay. The original pipeline was this. To diagnose cytomegalovirus status from the catalog of TCR beta chain sequences, a statistical classification framework was built. Held by TCRdb, this immuneACCESS table contains in-frame sequences only and omits some clones. Under half of the omission traces to an unresolved V gene where checked; the cause of the rest is unknown. The DNA gave D and trimming, while V, J and clone size come from that table. This sample comprises under 150,000 clones, over 85% of them detected only once. The top ten clonotypes cover about 2.1% of the sample. The donors were included in the validation cohort of 130 or so subjects, a group kept apart from the roughly 730-subject first cohort. The paper as a whole reports these results and caveats: The authors suggested that the approach could potentially be generalized to other disease states and immunological phenotypes. In both the original and validation cohorts, the classifier was reported to diagnose cytomegalovirus status with high specificity and sensitivity. The validation cohort had no HLA typing available for a later analysis, so co-occurrence within that cohort was assessed over all 120 or so repertoires. Most TCR sequences were observed very rarely across donors, whereas some public TCRs were present in many individuals. A total of about 150 TCR beta chains were listed by the study as associated with cytomegalovirus. A later analysis found that TCRs clustered in the first cohort also tended to co-occur in the roughly 120 validation repertoires, with approximately 95% of cluster scores above 0. Three of the identified cytomegalovirus-associated TCR beta chains were confirmed in vitro to be specific for cytomegalovirus antigens.

The sequencing input was PBMCs. The clonotype was recovered from a woman in her late teens or twenties in good health and CMV-seronegative.

CDR3 protein: CASSSGGANSPLHF. The DNA sequence is TGCGCCAGCAGCTCAGGGGGCGCGAATTCACCCCTCCACTTT. The chain links TRBV5-1 with TRBJ1-6; 8 middle bases align to TRBD1. Per the germline V gene, SGHRS is the CDR1 and YFSETQ is the CDR2. V lost 3 bases and J lost 7 bases, and the count of bases not matched to a germline gene is 3. There are 14 amino acids in the CDR3, from cysteine to phenylalanine inclusive. The entry retains the CDR3 DNA only, 42 bases that are in frame from base 1.